This entry lists 21 T cell receptor beta chains sequenced from one sample in a study of identical twins. Each CDR3 protein is one row after TCRdb ran MiXCR on the 5' RACE reads. The sample has under 900,000 distinct CDR3 sequences; 12% are singletons. These data also formed part of another study, on yellow fever vaccine responses in identical twins.

Material: PBMCs. These receptors all stem from a woman aged 18-29 years in good health.

CDR3 in DNA: TGTGCCAGCAGTTTTGCTTACACCGGGGAGCTGTTTTTT. It translates to CASSFAYTGELFF. The chain recombines TRBV12-3 or TRBV12-4 with TRBJ2-2, with no clear D. The CDR3 is made up of 13 amino acids. V was pared by 3 bases and J by 3 bases, with 5 bases between.

This clonotype was seen repeatedly, ten times or more. The rearrangement uses TRBV6-1 and TRBJ1-1; the D gene is possibly TRBD1 (5 bases). The CDR3 consists of 13 residues. V was cut by 6 bases and J by 1 base, with 9 bases left in between. Germline assignment: CDR1 MNHNS and CDR2 SASEGT. The CDR3 loop reads CASSARENTEAFF. CDR3 DNA sequence: TGTGCCAGCAGCGCCAGGGAGAACACTGAAGCTTTCTTT.

This clonotype has a count of ten or more. The J gene is TRBJ2-5, the V gene TRBV5-6, with TRBD2 matching over 11 bases. The CDR3 is 15 amino acids. Germline loops: CDR1 SGHDT, CDR2 YYEEEE. The ends lost 0 bases at V and 3 bases at J; junction bases unmatched: 1. CDR3 amino acids: CASSLELAGEETQYF. CDR3 DNA sequence: TGTGCCAGCAGCTTGGAACTAGCGGGAGAAGAGACCCAGTACTTC. The complete variable domain, with remaining parts taken from reference TRBV5-6 and TRBJ2-5, reads DAGVTQSPTHLIKTRGQQVTLRCSPKSGHDTVSWYQQALGQGPQFIFQYYEEEERQRGNFPDRFSGHQFPNYSSELNVNALLLGDSALYLCASSLELAGEETQYFGPGTRLLVL.

This clonotype was detected only a few times. CDR3 nucleotide sequence: TGTGCCAGCACTCTTCCCTTGGGGCCCCAGCATTTT. It specifies CASTLPLGPQHF. J is TRBJ1-5 and V is TRBV9; no firm D call. Germline assignment: CDR1 SGDLS and CDR2 YYNGEE. Trimming removed 6 bases from V and 9 bases from J, with 13 bases in between. The CDR3 totals 12 residues.

The V and J genes are TRBV12-3 or TRBV12-4 and TRBJ2-1, with TRBD2 matching over 16 bases. The CDR3 covers 17 residues. The ends lost 6 bases at V and 6 bases at J; junction bases unmatched: 8. The CDR3 here is CASSGTSGRGFGNEQFF. CDR3 nucleotide sequence: TGTGCCAGCAGCGGGACTAGCGGGAGGGGCTTTGGCAATGAGCAGTTCTTC.

Only a few counts were recorded for this clonotype. The rearrangement joins TRBV12-3 or TRBV12-4 to TRBJ2-1; the match to TRBD2 covers 8 bases. There are 17 residues in the CDR3. Trimming removed 5 bases from V and 4 bases from J; junction bases left unmatched: 13. This CDR3 is CASSLMAGGRLYNEQFF. In DNA form, the CDR3 reads TGTGCCAGCAGTCTAATGGCGGGGGGCCGTCTTTACAATGAGCAGTTCTTC.

This clonotype was seen many times. This chain joins TRBV12-3 or TRBV12-4 and TRBJ2-2; D perhaps matches TRBD2 (5 bases). V lost 2 bases and J 6 bases, leaving 10 bases between the germline ends. CDR3 length: 14 amino acids. The CDR3 DNA reads as TGTGCCAGCAGTTTAACGGGGAATTCCGGGGAGCTGTTTTTT. Protein product: CASSLTGNSGELFF.

This clonotype was found a few times. The chain is built from TRBV20-1 and TRBJ2-3; TRBD2 matches 9 bases. V lost 5 bases, J lost 1 base, and 4 bases stayed unmatched. Germline V lookup: CDR1 DFQATT, CDR2 SNEGSKA (reference sequence). The CDR3 is made up of 14 amino acids. CDR3 amino acids: CSAQRTSGTDTQYF. CDR3 coding DNA: TGCAGTGCTCAAAGGACTAGCGGCACAGATACGCAGTATTTT.

The rearrangement uses TRBV4-1 and TRBJ1-2; D gene ambiguous. The V gene lost 4 bases and the J gene lost 5 bases, with 17 bases spanning the gap. Germline loops: CDR1 MGHRA, CDR2 YSYEKL. The CDR3 runs 15 residues. Here the CDR3 DNA reads TGCGCCAGCAGCCCCGGGAGGACCCCTTGGTATGGCTACACCTTC. This codes for CASSPGRTPWYGYTF.

This sequence joins TRBV20-1 and TRBJ2-3, with 16 bases lining up with TRBD2. CDR1 DFQATT and CDR2 SNEGSKA come from the germline V gene (reference sequence). This CDR3 region has 16 residues. Trimming cost V 1 base and J 5 bases; bases outside gene matches: 3. The CDR3 protein is CSARGGLAGGQDTQYF. In DNA, the CDR3 is TGCAGTGCTAGAGGGGGACTAGCGGGGGGGCAAGATACGCAGTATTTT.

This clonotype was seen a few times. This sequence joins TRBV6-6 and TRBJ1-6; TRBD1 might be the D (5 bases). Per germline, CDR1 MNHNY and CDR2 SVGAGI (reference sequence). CDR3 length equals 13 residues. Trimming left V 7 bases short and J 4 bases short, with 8 bases between. For the CDR3, the DNA is TGTGCCAGCACTGACAGATATAATTCACCCCTCCACTTT. Translation gives CASTDRYNSPLHF.

This clonotype was counted a few times. This chain joins TRBV5-1 and TRBJ2-2; tentatively, D is TRBD1 (6 bases). The germline V gene encodes CDR1 SGHRS and CDR2 YFSETQ. This CDR3 has 16 amino acids. Trimming stripped 1 base from V and 0 bases from J, with 10 bases between. The CDR3 loop is CASSLRAGANTGELFF. The CDR3 DNA reads TGCGCCAGCAGCTTGCGGGCAGGGGCGAACACCGGGGAGCTGTTTTTT.

This clonotype has only a few counts. The chain has TRBV7-9 and TRBJ2-5; 7 bases line up with TRBD1. Germline CDR1 reads SEHNR; CDR2 reads FQNEAQ (reference sequence). This CDR3 has 14 amino acids. The junction had 9 bases not matched to a gene; V was cut back by 10 bases and J by 1 base. This chain's CDR3 is CATGLDRAQETQYF. The CDR3 DNA is TGTGCCACCGGGCTAGACAGGGCCCAAGAGACCCAGTACTTC.

There are a few counts of this clonotype. V usage is TRBV15 and J usage is TRBJ2-3; D gene ambiguous. CDR3 length: 13 amino acids. V dropped 8 bases and J dropped 0 bases, with 9 bases sitting between them. The V gene's germline CDR1 is LNHNV and CDR2 YYDKDF (reference sequence). CDR3 sequence (DNA): TGTGCCACCGGCCTTACTAGCACAGATACGCAGTATTTT. It specifies CATGLTSTDTQYF.

V and J are TRBV12-3 or TRBV12-4 and TRBJ2-7, with 8 positions matching TRBD1. The CDR3 runs 13 residues. J lost 4 bases, V lost 5 bases, and 4 bases had no gene match. The CDR3 reads CASSPGQEYEQYF. The DNA for the CDR3 is TGTGCCAGCAGTCCGGGACAGGAATACGAGCAGTACTTC.

The genes are TRBV7-2 and TRBJ1-2, with a weak D call TRBD1 (5 bases). Germline-derived CDR1 and CDR2 are SGHTA and FQGNSA. This CDR3 region has 16 residues. V was trimmed by 4 bases and J by 4 bases, leaving 19 bases between them. DNA for the CDR3: TGTGCCAGCAGCTCATCAAAGACAGTGAGTGGCTATGGCTACACCTTC. The encoded protein is CASSSSKTVSGYGYTF.

A few counts support this clonotype. J is TRBJ2-1 and V is TRBV5-1, with D tentatively TRBD1 (6 bases). The CDR3 loop spans 16 amino acids. In germline, CDR1 is SGHRS, CDR2 YFSETQ. Trimming left V 0 bases short and J 2 bases short, with 12 bases between. For the CDR3, the DNA is TGCGCCAGCAGCTTGGGGACAGTCCAGACCTACAATGAGCAGTTCTTC. It encodes CASSLGTVQTYNEQFF.

The chain links TRBV6-1 to TRBJ2-7; 8 nucleotides align to TRBD1. The CDR3 is made up of 13 amino acids. With V trimmed by 6 bases and J by 7 bases, 8 bases remained unmatched. Germline CDR1 reads MNHNS; CDR2 reads SASEGT. The CDR3 is CASSRQGMREQYF. The CDR3 DNA reads TGTGCCAGCAGCCGACAGGGGATGAGGGAGCAGTACTTC.

The rearrangement uses TRBV29-1 and TRBJ2-1, with 7 bases aligning to TRBD1. J gave up 13 bases and V 3 bases, and 18 bases lay outside the gene matches. CDR3 length: 15 residues. CDR1 is SQVTM and CDR2 is ANQGSEA in the germline V gene. CDR3 amino acids: CSVEFRDRVNPSQFF. CDR3 nucleotides: TGCAGCGTTGAGTTTCGTGACAGGGTAAACCCCTCTCAGTTCTTC.

This clonotype was counted many times. This rearrangement joins TRBV27 to TRBJ2-1; 9 bases map to TRBD1. The trim removed 5 bases at V and 9 bases at J, leaving 17 bases unmatched. Germline V gene data show CDR1 as MNHEY and CDR2 as SMNVEV (reference sequence). The CDR3 has 17 amino acids. For the CDR3, the DNA is TGTGCCAGCAGTGCCACCTCCGGGACAGGGTCTAACAGTGAGCAGTTCTTC. Encoded protein: CASSATSGTGSNSEQFF.

The rearrangement links TRBV20-1 to TRBJ2-1; possible D gene TRBD1, 6 bases. The CDR3 extends over 14 amino acids. The V gene's germline CDR1 is DFQATT and CDR2 SNEGSKA (reference sequence). Trimming shortened V by 6 bases and J by 0 bases, and 12 bases separated the two germline ends. CDR3 region: CSAARGGSYNEQFF. The CDR3 bases are TGCAGTGCCGCCAGGGGCGGCTCCTACAATGAGCAGTTCTTC.